This TCR beta chain was obtained from a study of T cell responses to AZD1222 COVID-19 vaccine. Some clones are missing from TCRdb's copy, which holds only in-frame ones; the method was immunoSEQ multiplex PCR. The repertoire includes 120,000 to 150,000 clones, 85% to 95% of them detected once, and under 2% sits in the top ten. Germline assignment: CDR1 MNHEY and CDR2 SMNVEV (reference sequence). There are 17 residues in the CDR3. V lost 5 bases and J lost 9, with 26 bases in between. The sequenced sample was peripheral blood, obtained on day 0 of AZD1222 vaccination. The chain carries TRBV27 and TRBJ2-1, with D possibly TRBD1 on 6 matching bases. The source is an adult in good health. The DNA of the CDR3 is TGTGCCAGCAGTCCTGGACAGAGTCGGTCCCTCGGCGGTGAGCAGTTCTTC. It translates to CASSPGQSRSLGGEQFF.